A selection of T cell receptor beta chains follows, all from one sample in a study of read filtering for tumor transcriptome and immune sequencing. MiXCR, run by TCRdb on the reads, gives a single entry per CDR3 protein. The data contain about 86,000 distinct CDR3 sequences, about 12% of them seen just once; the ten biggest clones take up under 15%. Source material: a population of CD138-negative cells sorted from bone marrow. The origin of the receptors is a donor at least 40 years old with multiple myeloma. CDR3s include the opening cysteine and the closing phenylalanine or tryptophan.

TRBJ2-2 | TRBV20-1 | CSARDWTSNTGELFF
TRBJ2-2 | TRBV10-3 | CAISEFNWQTTGELFF
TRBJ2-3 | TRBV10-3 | CAINSLAGNTDTQYF
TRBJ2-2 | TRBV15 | CATSRGDRAGELFF
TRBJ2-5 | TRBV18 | CASSPTGPETQYF
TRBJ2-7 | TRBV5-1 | CASSFDRAAYEQYF
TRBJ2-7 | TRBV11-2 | CASSLGSSGPSYEQYF
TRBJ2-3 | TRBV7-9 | CASSLDLSNTQYF
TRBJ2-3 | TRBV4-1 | CASSQVTGGTDTQYF
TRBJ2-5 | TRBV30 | CAWNRQGGETQYF
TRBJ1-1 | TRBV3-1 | CASSQDPQGWTNTEAFF
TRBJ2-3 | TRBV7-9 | CASSPPQGPADTQYF
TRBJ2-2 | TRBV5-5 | CASSLVGRSGELFF
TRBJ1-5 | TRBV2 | CASSVGGGSNQPQHF
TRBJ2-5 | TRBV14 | CASSQVPLRGWETQYF
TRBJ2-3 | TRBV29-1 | CSVDKGPGGTDTQYF
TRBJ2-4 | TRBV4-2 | CASSQERDPAKNIQYF
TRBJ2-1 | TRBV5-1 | CASSFRSGAGGGDEQFF
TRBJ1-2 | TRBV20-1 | CSASKGDGYGYTF
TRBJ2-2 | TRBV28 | CASSLGVTGELFF
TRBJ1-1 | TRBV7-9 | CASSSRRLQTEAFF
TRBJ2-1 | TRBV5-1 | CASSSSLAGVYNEQFF
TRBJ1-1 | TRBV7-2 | CASSPQGDTEAFF
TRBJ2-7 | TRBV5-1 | CASSTIAGGSYEQYF
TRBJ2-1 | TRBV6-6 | CASSYRGIYNEQFF
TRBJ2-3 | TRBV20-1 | CSASWDKNTDTQYF
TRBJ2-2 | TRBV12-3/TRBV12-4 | CASRKSGQGLTGELFF
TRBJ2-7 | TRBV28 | CASSLSGRYEQYF
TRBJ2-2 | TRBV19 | CASNRVGPPNTGELFF
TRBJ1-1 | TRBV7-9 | CASLPGHTNTEAFF
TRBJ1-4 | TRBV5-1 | CASSSDPSEKEKLFF
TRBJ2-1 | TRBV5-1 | CASSLGTGTNNEQFF
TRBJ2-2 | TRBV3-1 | CASSHGSGELFF
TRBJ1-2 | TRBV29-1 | CSVVPAPQNYGYTF
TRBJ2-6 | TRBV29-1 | CSVSQGSGANVLTF
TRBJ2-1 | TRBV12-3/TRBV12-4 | CASVSLGVPKGDEQFF
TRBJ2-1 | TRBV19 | CASSILGGYYNEQFF
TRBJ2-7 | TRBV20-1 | CSAPKQDSPSWNEQYF
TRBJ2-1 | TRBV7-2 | CASSFPSGSSYNGQFF
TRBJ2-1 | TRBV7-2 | CASSLGTGNEQFF
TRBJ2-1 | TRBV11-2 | CASSLDRKREQFF
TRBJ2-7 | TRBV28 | CASSLLAGVRQYF
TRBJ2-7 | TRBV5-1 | CASSPGTRVSKEQYF
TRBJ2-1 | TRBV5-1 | CASSSTGEPNNEQFF
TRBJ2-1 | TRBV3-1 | CATQLAGASHEQFF